Each of the 14 T cell receptor beta chains below was sequenced from the same sample in a study of identical twins. A single record per CDR3 protein comes from TCRdb applying MiXCR to the 5' RACE reads. The table has 650,000 to 800,000 distinct CDR3 sequences, about 9.4% seen once. The same sample was also studied in work on yellow fever vaccine responses in identical twins.

Sample: PBMCs. These receptor sequences come from a woman under 30 in good health.

The chain links TRBV7-2 to TRBJ2-7, with D hard to call. CDR3 length equals 14 residues. V dropped 2 bases and J dropped 1 base, with 9 bases sitting between them. Germline assignment: CDR1 SGHTA and CDR2 FQGNSA. The CDR3 region is CASSLYGRSYEQYF. The CDR3 bases are TGTGCCAGCAGCTTATACGGCAGATCCTACGAGCAGTACTTC.

This clonotype has ten or more counts. The chain joins TRBV20-1 to TRBJ2-7; 10 bases agree with TRBD2. This CDR3 contains 15 residues. CDR1 is DFQATT, CDR2 SNEGSKA, per germline (reference sequence). The V and J ends lost 3 bases and 0 bases, in that order; junction bases with no gene match: 5. DNA of the CDR3: TGCAGTGCTAGTCTAGCGGGAGCTGACTCCTACGAGCAGTACTTC. Protein sequence: CSASLAGADSYEQYF.

The chain carries TRBV7-8 and TRBJ2-7; 10 nucleotides agree with TRBD1. This CDR3 contains 14 residues. V gave up 5 bases and J gave up 7 bases; unmatched junction bases: 8. CDR1 is SGHVS, CDR2 FQNEAQ, per germline. This CDR3 is CASSPDRGQGEQYF. CDR3 sequence (DNA): TGTGCCAGCAGCCCCGACAGGGGGCAAGGGGAGCAGTACTTC.

CDR3 in DNA: TGTGCCAGCAGCCAAGAGCGGGGGGGCCCAGATACGCAGTATTTT. It codes for CASSQERGGPDTQYF. The gene calls are TRBV4-2 and TRBJ2-3; TRBD2 agrees at 9 bases. V trimming: 0 bases; J trimming: 4 bases; junction bases outside the gene matches: 2. The CDR3 totals 15 residues. Germline V lookup: CDR1 LGHNA, CDR2 YNFKEQ.

The chain recombines TRBV20-1 with TRBJ1-5; TRBD1 matches at 8 bases. Germline trimming cut 4 bases from V and 1 base from J; bases unmatched to any gene: 3. This CDR3 region has 14 residues. CDR1 DFQATT and CDR2 SNEGSKA come from the germline V gene (reference sequence). The CDR3 DNA reads TGCAGTGCTATCCAGGGGGCCAGCAATCAGCCCCAGCATTTT. It is translated as CSAIQGASNQPQHF.

This clonotype was observed a few times. The rearrangement links TRBV10-3 to TRBJ2-7; 10 nucleotides match TRBD1. The CDR3 sequence is 14 residues long. With 6 bases clipped from V and 3 bases from J, the junction kept 5 bases outside the gene matches. Germline CDR1 reads ENHRY; CDR2 reads SYGVKD. The CDR3 DNA reads TGTGCCATCAGGATGGGACAGGGGTACTACGAGCAGTACTTC. Its translation: CAIRMGQGYYEQYF.

In its sample, this clonotype was seen a few times. The V and J genes are TRBV27 and TRBJ1-1; D is uncertain. The V end was cut by 2 bases, the J end by 8 bases, with 21 bases between. CDR1 and CDR2 (germline): MNHEY, SMNVEV (reference sequence). This CDR3 comprises 16 residues. This CDR3 is CASSLLAVIRSGEAFF. CDR3 in DNA: TGTGCCAGCAGTTTACTGGCAGTAATCAGGTCTGGGGAAGCTTTCTTT.

This clonotype was detected only a few times. This chain uses TRBV5-1 with TRBJ1-6, with unresolved D. In germline, CDR1 is SGHRS, CDR2 YFSETQ. V gave up 4 bases and J gave up 7 bases, with 12 bases separating them. The CDR3 has 14 residues. The chain's CDR3 is CASSEGHPNSPLHF. CDR3 DNA: TGCGCCAGCAGCGAAGGGCACCCCAATTCACCCCTCCACTTT.

This clonotype has ten or more counts. V usage is TRBV9 and J usage is TRBJ2-1, with D tentatively TRBD1 (6 bases). Germline V gene sequence: CDR1 SGDLS, CDR2 YYNGEE. The CDR3 contains 17 residues. V shed 0 bases and J shed 3 bases, with 16 bases lying between them. CDR3 region: CASSVGGGGDYYNEQFF. CDR3 DNA: TGTGCCAGCAGCGTAGGTGGGGGCGGAGACTACTACAATGAGCAGTTCTTC.

The chain joins TRBV7-8 to TRBJ1-1; TRBD1 aligns across 7 bases. J gave up 1 base and V 6 bases, and 5 bases lay outside the gene matches. CDR3 size: 14 residues. Germline V gives CDR1 SGHVS, CDR2 FQNEAQ. CDR3 bases: TGTGCCAGCAGAATGACAGGGTCGAACACTGAAGCTTTCTTT. This sequence encodes CASRMTGSNTEAFF.

This clonotype was picked up a small number of times. The chain joins TRBV11-1 to TRBJ2-1; 13 nucleotides match TRBD2. CDR3 length: 20 amino acids. The V and J ends lost 5 bases and 3 bases, in that order; junction bases with no gene match: 16. From germline, CDR1 is SGHAT and CDR2 FQDESV (reference sequence). CDR3 amino acids: CASSIEPGLAGRKGYNEQFF. CDR3 coding DNA: TGTGCCAGCAGCATAGAACCGGGACTAGCGGGACGGAAAGGCTACAATGAGCAGTTCTTC.

The J gene is TRBJ2-1, the V gene TRBV27, with TRBD2 matching 8 bases. With V trimmed by 3 bases and J by 6 bases, 4 bases remained unmatched. Per germline, CDR1 MNHEY and CDR2 SMNVEV (reference sequence). CDR3 length: 14 amino acids. The CDR3 protein is CASSFGLARNEQFF. In nucleotides, the CDR3 is TGTGCCAGCAGTTTCGGACTAGCCCGCAATGAGCAGTTCTTC.

This clonotype appeared a few times. The CDR3 DNA is TGCGCCAGCAGCGGGGGACAGGGAAATTCACCCCTCCACTTT. The encoded protein is CASSGGQGNSPLHF. J is TRBJ1-6 and V is TRBV5-1, with 9 nucleotides matching TRBD1. The CDR3 covers 14 residues. The germline CDR1 and CDR2 sequences are SGHRS and YFSETQ. The V gene end was trimmed by 4 bases and the J gene end by 7 bases; junction bases not matched to a gene: 3. The complete variable domain, with remaining parts taken from reference TRBV5-1 and TRBJ1-6, reads KAGVTQTPRYLIKTRGQQVTLSCSPISGHRSVSWYQQTPGQGLQFLFEYFSETQRNKGNFPGRFSGRQFSNSRSEMNVSTLELGDSALYLCASSGGQGNSPLHFGNGTRLTVT.

The rearrangement joins TRBV9 to TRBJ2-7; TRBD1 aligns across 9 bases. CDR3 length: 13 residues. With V trimmed by 3 bases and J by 5 bases, 3 bases remained unmatched. Germline loops: CDR1 SGDLS, CDR2 YYNGEE. The CDR3 DNA is TGTGCCAGCAGCGCTACAGGGGGCCACGAGCAGTACTTC. The encoded protein is CASSATGGHEQYF.